The clone carrying this TCR beta chain was found many times. What it binds is unknown. Time point denoted: technical triplicate 3. 2 million unsorted PBMCs were stored in RNAlater at -80 °C before RNA extraction. These data belong to a study of neurological immune-mediated disorders. Whenever a sequencing run was performed, it yielded over 190 million TCR-beta sequences from 15-18 subjects. TCRdb redid the calling of the 5' RACE reads with MiXCR, one entry per CDR3 protein. The data contain approximately 40,000 distinct CDR3 sequences, roughly 21% of them singletons. Broader study findings: TCR clonal expansion peaked in HTLV-1-associated myelopathy patients and was lowest in multiple sclerosis patients. Private repertoires in all groups were suggested by the finding that expanded clones across subjects shared no CDR3 amino acid sequences.

The length of the CDR3 is 15 residues. Trimming took 3 bases from V and 2 from J; bases not matched to a gene: 2. From germline, CDR1 is SGHRS and CDR2 YFSETQ. The V gene is TRBV5-1, the J gene TRBJ2-1, with TRBD2 matching 10 bases. This TCR was recovered from a man aged 60 to 69 with HTLV-1-associated myelopathy (HAM/TSP). Material for sequencing was PBMCs. The DNA of the CDR3 is TGCGCCAGCAGCTCCGGGACTAGCGCCTACAATGAGCAGTTCTTC. Its translation is CASSSGTSAYNEQFF.